A selection of T cell receptor beta chains follows, all from one sample in a study of cytomegalovirus exposure and HLA in healthy donors. Clones were read by immunoSEQ multiplex PCR, and TCRdb kept only the in-frame ones, dropping some. Of 140,000 to 150,000 clones in the sample, about 71% were seen once. The material sequenced was PBMCs. The origin of the receptors is a woman aged 55-69 years in good health and CMV-seropositive. CDR3s include the opening cysteine and the closing phenylalanine or tryptophan. A D gene is named only where the DNA matches it firmly. Not every row has a clone size; where given, it reads once, few, many or a size class.

>TRBV5-4|TRBD1|TRBJ2-3|.
TGTGCCAGCAGCTTGACGGGACAGAGCACAGATACGCAGTATTTT
CASSLTGQSTDTQYF
>TRBV6-5|TRBD1|TRBJ2-3|once
TGTGCCAGCAGTTACTCGATCCAGGACAGGGGGGATACGCAGTATTTT
CASSYSIQDRGDTQYF
>TRBV4-1|.|TRBJ2-1|few
TGCGCCAGCAGCCAAGTTGGCCAGGGCCGATATGAGCAGTTCTTC
CASSQVGQGRYEQFF
>TRBV28|.|TRBJ2-5|.
TGTGCCAGCAGTAACGCTAACAGCCAAGAGACCCAGTACTTC
CASSNANSQETQYF
>TRBV7-7|TRBD2|TRBJ2-2|.
TGTGCCAGCAGCTTTGCGGGAGGGACCGGGGAGCTGTTTTTT
CASSFAGGTGELFF
>TRBV28|TRBD1|TRBJ1-1|.
TGTGCCAGCAGTTCGTTGATGACAGGGGGCGCTGGGGCTTTCTTT
CASSSLMTGGAGAFF
>TRBV30|.|TRBJ1-2|.
TGTGCCTGGACCCTCAACACAGGGAGAACGCGCGGCTACACCTTC
CAWTLNTGRTRGYTF
>TRBV6-6|TRBD1|TRBJ1-2|.
TGTGCCAGCACCCCTTATGAAGGACAGGGGGACTATGGCTACACCTTC
CASTPYEGQGDYGYTF
>TRBV7-3|.|TRBJ2-2|.
TGTGCCAGCAGCTTTAAGGCGGGACAGCCGAACACCGGGGAGCTGTTTTTT
CASSFKAGQPNTGELFF
>TRBV28|TRBD2|TRBJ2-7|.
TGTGCCAGCAGTACCTCTAGCGGGCTATCCTACGAGCAGTACTTC
CASSTSSGLSYEQYF
>TRBV28|TRBD1|TRBJ1-2|.
TGTGCCAGCAGTTTATACGGGACAGGAAACTATGGCTACACCTTC
CASSLYGTGNYGYTF
>TRBV6-1|.|TRBJ2-7|.
TGTGCCAGCAGTGAAACCATCGTGGGGACATACGGGCAGTACTTC
CASSETIVGTYGQYF
>TRBV25-1|TRBD2|TRBJ2-1|.
TGTGCCAGCACAGCGGGAGGGCTTGGTGAGCAGTTCTTC
CASTAGGLGEQFF
>TRBV5-1|TRBD1|TRBJ1-3|.
TGCGCCAGCAGGCCTACAGGGGGAAACTCTGGAAACACCATATATTTT
CASRPTGGNSGNTIYF
>TRBV6-5|.|TRBJ1-2|.
TGTGCCAGCAGTTCCTGGGCTGAGTATGGCTACACCTTC
CASSSWAEYGYTF
>TRBV28|.|TRBJ1-5|once
TGTGCCAGTAATGGGGGGGCGAAGCAGCCCCAGCATTTT
CASNGGAKQPQHF
>TRBV7-8|TRBD1|TRBJ2-7|.
TGTGCCAGCAGATACCCGGGACAGATGAACGAGCAGTACTTC
CASRYPGQMNEQYF
>TRBV2|TRBD2|TRBJ2-1|.
TGTGCCAGCAGTCCCCTAGCGGGAGTAAACAATGAGCAGTTCTTC
CASSPLAGVNNEQFF
>TRBV9|.|TRBJ2-5|.
TGTGCCAGCAGCGTAGCTGGGCTGCAAGAGACCCAGTACTTC
CASSVAGLQETQYF
>TRBV2|TRBD1|TRBJ1-4|.
TGTGCCAGCAGGAGGGACAGGAATGAAAAACTGTTTTTT
CASRRDRNEKLFF
>TRBV7-6|TRBD2|TRBJ2-3|.
TGTGCCAGCAGCCCGGGCGGGAGAGGGTCAGATACGCAGTATTTT
CASSPGGRGSDTQYF
>TRBV7-9|TRBD2|TRBJ2-7|.
TGTGCCAGCAGCTTAGCGCAAGCGGGGGGTGAGCAGTACTTC
CASSLAQAGGEQYF
>TRBV5-1|.|TRBJ1-3|few
TGCGCCAGCGGAGAAGGGTCGGGGGCTGGAAACACCATATATTTT
CASGEGSGAGNTIYF
>TRBV7-6|TRBD1|TRBJ1-5|.
TGTGCCAGCAGCTCGGACAGGGATCAGCCCCAGCATTTT
CASSSDRDQPQHF
>TRBV13|TRBD2|TRBJ2-2|.
TGTGCCAGCAGCTCGGGGGGGTTAGGGGCCGGGGAGCTGTTTTTT
CASSSGGLGAGELFF
>TRBV12-5|TRBD2|TRBJ2-1|.
TGTGCTAGTGGTTTGGGACTAGCGGGCGGGGATGAGCAGTTCTTC
CASGLGLAGGDEQFF
>TRBV28|.|TRBJ2-3|.
TGTGCCAGCAGTTCTGACTACCCCACGTATTTT
CASSSDYPTYF
>TRBV25-1|.|TRBJ1-4|.
TGTGCCAGCAGTGGAGGGAAAGTGGCAACTAATGAAAAACTGTTTTTT
CASSGGKVATNEKLFF
>TRBV10-2|.|TRBJ1-2|.
TGCGCCAGCAGAAAGGAGATCTCGGATGGCTACACCTTC
CASRKEISDGYTF
>TRBV10-3|.|TRBJ2-7|.
TGTGCCACTAGCGAAAGCTCCTACGAGCAGTACTTC
CATSESSYEQYF
>TRBV6-1|.|TRBJ1-5|.
TGTGCCAGCAGTATGCAGGGAAACCAGCCCCAGCATTTT
CASSMQGNQPQHF
>TRBV6-5|TRBD2|TRBJ2-1|.
TGTGCCAGCAAACTAGCGGGAGGGTACAATGAGCAGTTCTTC
CASKLAGGYNEQFF
>TRBV7-9|.|TRBJ1-2|.
TGTGCCAGCAGCTTACCGGGAAAGTATGGCTACACCTTC
CASSLPGKYGYTF
>TRBV2|.|TRBJ1-4|.
TGTGCCAGCAGGTCGGGGAAGACCGCGGGTAATGAAAAACTGTTTTTT
CASRSGKTAGNEKLFF
>TRBV7-9|TRBD1|TRBJ1-1|.
TGTGCCAGCAGCTTGAGGGGACAGATAAACCCTGAAGCTTTCTTT
CASSLRGQINPEAFF
>TRBV12-5|.|TRBJ1-3|.
TGTGCTAGTGGTTTGTACGAGGCTGGAAACACCATATATTTT
CASGLYEAGNTIYF